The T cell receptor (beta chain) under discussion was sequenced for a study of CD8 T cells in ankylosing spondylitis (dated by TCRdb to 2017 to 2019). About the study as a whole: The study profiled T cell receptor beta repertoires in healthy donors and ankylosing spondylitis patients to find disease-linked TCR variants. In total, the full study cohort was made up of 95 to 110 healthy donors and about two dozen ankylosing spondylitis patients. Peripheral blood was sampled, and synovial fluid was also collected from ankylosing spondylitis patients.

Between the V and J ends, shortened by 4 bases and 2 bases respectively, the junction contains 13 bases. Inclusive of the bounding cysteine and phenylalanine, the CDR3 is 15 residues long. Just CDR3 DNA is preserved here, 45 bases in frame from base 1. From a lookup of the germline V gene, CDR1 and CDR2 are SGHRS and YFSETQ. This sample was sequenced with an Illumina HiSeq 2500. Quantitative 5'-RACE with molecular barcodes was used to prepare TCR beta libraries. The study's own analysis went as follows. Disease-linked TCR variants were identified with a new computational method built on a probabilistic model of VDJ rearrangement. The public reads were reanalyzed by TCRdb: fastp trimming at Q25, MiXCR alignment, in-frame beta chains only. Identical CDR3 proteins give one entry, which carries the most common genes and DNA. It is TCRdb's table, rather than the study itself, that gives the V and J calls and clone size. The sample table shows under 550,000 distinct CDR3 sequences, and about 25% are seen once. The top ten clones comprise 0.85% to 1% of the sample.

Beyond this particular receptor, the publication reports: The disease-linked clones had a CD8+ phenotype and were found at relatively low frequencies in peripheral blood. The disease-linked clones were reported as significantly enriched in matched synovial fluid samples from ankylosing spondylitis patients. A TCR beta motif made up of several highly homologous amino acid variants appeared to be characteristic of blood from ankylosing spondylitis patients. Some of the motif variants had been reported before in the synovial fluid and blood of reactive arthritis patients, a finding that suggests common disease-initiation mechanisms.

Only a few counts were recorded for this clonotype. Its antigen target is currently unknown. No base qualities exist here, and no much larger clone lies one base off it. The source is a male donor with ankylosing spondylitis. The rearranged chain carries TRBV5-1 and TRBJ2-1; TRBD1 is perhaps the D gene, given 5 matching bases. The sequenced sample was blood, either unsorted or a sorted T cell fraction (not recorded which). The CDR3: CASSQTGTPYNEQFF. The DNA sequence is TGCGCCAGCAGCCAAACAGGAACACCCTACAATGAGCAGTTCTTC.